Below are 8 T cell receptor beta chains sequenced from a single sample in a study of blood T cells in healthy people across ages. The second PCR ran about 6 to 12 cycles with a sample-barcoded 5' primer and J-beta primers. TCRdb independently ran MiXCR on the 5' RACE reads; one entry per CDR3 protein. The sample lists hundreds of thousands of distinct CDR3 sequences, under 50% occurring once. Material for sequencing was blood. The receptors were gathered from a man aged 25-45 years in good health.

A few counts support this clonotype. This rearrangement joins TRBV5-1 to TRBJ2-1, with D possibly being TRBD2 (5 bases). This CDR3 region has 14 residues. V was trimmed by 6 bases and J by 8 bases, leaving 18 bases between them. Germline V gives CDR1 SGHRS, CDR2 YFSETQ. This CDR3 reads CASTSGSLGDEQFF. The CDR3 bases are TGCGCCAGCACCTCTGGGTCCCTGGGAGATGAGCAGTTCTTC. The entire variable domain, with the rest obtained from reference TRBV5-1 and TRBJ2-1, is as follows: KAGVTQTPRYLIKTRGQQVTLSCSPISGHRSVSWYQQTPGQGLQFLFEYFSETQRNKGNFPGRFSGRQFSNSRSEMNVSTLELGDSALYLCASTSGSLGDEQFFGPGTRLTVL.

The CDR3 sequence is CSASPPGAVEVYEQYF. CDR3 in DNA: TGCAGTGCTAGTCCCCCTGGGGCAGTTGAGGTCTACGAGCAGTACTTC. The chain has TRBV20-1 and TRBJ2-7, with D maybe TRBD1 (5 bases). The CDR3 extends over 16 amino acids. Germline CDR1 and CDR2: DFQATT and SNEGSKA (reference sequence). Trimming removed 3 bases from V and 3 bases from J, with 21 bases in between.

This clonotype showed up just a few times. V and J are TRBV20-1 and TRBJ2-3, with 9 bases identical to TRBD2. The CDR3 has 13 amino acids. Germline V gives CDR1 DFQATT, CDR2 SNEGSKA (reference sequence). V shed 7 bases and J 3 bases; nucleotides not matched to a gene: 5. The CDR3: CSVGSGGTDTQYF. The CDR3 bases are TGCAGTGTTGGTAGCGGGGGAACAGATACGCAGTATTTT.

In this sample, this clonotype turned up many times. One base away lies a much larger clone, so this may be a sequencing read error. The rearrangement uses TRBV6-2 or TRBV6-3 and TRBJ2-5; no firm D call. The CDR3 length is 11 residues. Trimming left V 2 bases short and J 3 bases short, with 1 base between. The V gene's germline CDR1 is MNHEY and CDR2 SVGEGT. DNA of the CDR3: TGTGCCAGCAGTTACGAAGAGACCCAGTACTTC. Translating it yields CASSYEETQYF.

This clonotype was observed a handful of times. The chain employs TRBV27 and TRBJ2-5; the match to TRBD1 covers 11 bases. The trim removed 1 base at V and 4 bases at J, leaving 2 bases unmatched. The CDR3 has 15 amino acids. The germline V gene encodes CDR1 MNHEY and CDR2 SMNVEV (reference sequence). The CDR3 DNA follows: TGTGCCAGCAGTTTATTAGGACAGGGGGCAGAGACCCAGTACTTC. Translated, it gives CASSLLGQGAETQYF.

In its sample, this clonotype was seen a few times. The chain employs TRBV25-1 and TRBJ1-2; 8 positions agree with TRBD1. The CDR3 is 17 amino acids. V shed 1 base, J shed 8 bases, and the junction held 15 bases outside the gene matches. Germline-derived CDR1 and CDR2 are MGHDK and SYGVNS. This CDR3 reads CASSEWGQGAFGKGYTF. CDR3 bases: TGTGCCAGCAGTGAATGGGGGCAGGGGGCTTTCGGGAAAGGCTACACCTTC.

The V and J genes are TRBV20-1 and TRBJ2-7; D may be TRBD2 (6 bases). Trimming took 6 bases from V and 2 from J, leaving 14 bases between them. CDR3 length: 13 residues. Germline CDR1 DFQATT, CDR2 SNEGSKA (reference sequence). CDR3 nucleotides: TGCAGTGCGTCGGGAGACGGGACCTACGAGCAGTACTTC. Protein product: CSASGDGTYEQYF.

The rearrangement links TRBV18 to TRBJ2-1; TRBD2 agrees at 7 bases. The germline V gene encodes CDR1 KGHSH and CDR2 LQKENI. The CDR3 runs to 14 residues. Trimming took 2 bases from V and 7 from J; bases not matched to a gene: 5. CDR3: CASSPAGVWNEQFF. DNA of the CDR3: TGTGCCAGCTCACCAGCGGGGGTTTGGAATGAGCAGTTCTTC.